Included here is one T cell receptor beta chain sequence, with context. Its antigen is as yet unknown. The sample originates from a study of blood T cells in healthy people across ages. Study conclusions and caveats: Across the age range, TCR beta diversity per million T cells fell in a roughly linear way.

Germline CDR1 is SGHRS and CDR2 is YFSETQ. CDR3 length equals 14 residues. Alongside a J-beta primer mix, a sample-barcoded 5' primer served in a second PCR lasting about 7 to 11 cycles. A tag from a template-switch adaptor with 12 random nucleotides marked each cDNA molecule. TCRdb ran MiXCR on the 5' RACE reads and lists one entry per CDR3 protein. The sample carries hundreds of thousands of distinct CDR3 sequences, about 62% recorded once. The receptor was derived from a man aged 25 to 40 in good health. Sequenced material: blood. V usage is TRBV5-1 and J usage is TRBJ2-4, with 12 bases lining up with TRBD1. The J call is uncertain, as TRBJ2-7 better fits the DNA end. The CDR3, as DNA: TGCGCCAGCAGCAGGGGACAGGGGGCTAGCGAGCAGTACTTC. Translation gives CASSRGQGASEQYF.